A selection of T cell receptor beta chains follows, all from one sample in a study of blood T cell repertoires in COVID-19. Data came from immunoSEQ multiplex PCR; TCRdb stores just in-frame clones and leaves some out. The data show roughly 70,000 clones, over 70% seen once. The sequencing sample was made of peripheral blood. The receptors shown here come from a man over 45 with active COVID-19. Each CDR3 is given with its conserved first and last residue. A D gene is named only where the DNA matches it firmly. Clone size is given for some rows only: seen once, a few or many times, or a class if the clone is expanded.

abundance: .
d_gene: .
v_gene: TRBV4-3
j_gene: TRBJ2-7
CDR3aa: CASSPSARASYEQYF
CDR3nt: TGCGCCAGCAGCCCCTCCGCGCGGGCGTCCTACGAGCAGTACTTC

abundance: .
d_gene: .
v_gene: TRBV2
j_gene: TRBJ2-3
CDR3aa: CASSESYTQYF
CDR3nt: TGTGCCAGCAGTGAATCCTATACGCAGTATTTT

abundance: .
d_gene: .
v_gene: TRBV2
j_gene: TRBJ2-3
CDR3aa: CASSVDFRTDTQYF
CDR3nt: TGTGCCAGCAGTGTGGACTTTCGCACAGATACGCAGTATTTT

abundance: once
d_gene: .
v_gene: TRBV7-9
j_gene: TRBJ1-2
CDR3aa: CASTKSGPATGSSYTF
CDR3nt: TGTGCCAGCACCAAATCAGGGCCCGCGACAGGATCGAGCTACACCTTC

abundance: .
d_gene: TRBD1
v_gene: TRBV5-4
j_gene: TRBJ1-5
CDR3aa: CASSLVQGGNQPQHF
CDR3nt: TGTGCCAGCAGCTTGGTACAGGGGGGCAATCAGCCCCAGCATTTT

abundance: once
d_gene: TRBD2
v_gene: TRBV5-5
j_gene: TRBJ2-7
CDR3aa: CASSPAPLAGDREQYF
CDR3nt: TGTGCCAGCAGCCCCGCCCCACTAGCGGGAGACAGGGAGCAGTACTTC

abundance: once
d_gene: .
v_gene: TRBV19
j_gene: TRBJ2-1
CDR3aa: CASSITGAFHNEQFF
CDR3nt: TGTGCCAGTAGTATAACAGGAGCGTTTCACAATGAGCAGTTCTTC

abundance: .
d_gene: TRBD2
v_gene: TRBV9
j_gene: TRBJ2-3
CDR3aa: CASSDRLAGEIDTQYF
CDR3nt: TGTGCCAGCAGCGACCGACTAGCGGGAGAGATAGATACGCAGTATTTT

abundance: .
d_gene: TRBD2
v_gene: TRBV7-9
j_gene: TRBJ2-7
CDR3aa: CASSLEWRENEQYF
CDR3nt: TGTGCCAGCAGCTTAGAATGGCGGGAGAACGAGCAGTACTTC

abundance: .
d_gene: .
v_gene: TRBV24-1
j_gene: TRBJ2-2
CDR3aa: CATSEHRVDTGELFF
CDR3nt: TGTGCCACCAGTGAACACAGGGTTGACACCGGGGAGCTGTTTTTT

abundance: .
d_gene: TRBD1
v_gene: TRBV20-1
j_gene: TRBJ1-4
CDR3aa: CSASPGTGGFSEKLFF
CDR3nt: TGCAGTGCCAGTCCCGGGACAGGGGGCTTTAGTGAAAAACTGTTTTTT

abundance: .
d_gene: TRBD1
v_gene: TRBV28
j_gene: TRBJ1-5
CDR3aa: CASSVTGTSNQPQHF
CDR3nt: TGTGCCAGCAGCGTGACAGGGACCAGCAATCAGCCCCAGCATTTT

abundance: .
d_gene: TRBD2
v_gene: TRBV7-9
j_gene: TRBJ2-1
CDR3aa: CASSLVSGGPSYEQFF
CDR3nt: TGTGCCAGCAGCTTAGTCTCGGGAGGGCCCTCTTATGAGCAGTTCTTC

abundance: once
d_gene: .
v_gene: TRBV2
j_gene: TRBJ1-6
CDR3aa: CASRGGSYNSPLHF
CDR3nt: TGTGCCAGCAGGGGGGGGTCCTATAATTCACCCCTCCACTTT

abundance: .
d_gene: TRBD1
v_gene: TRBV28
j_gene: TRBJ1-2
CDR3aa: CASRRTGYGYTF
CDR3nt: TGTGCCAGCAGACGGACAGGTTATGGCTACACCTTC

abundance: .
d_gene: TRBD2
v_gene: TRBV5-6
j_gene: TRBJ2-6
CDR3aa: CASSLLAGAFGANVLTF
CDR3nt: TGTGCCAGCAGCTTGTTGGCGGGAGCTTTTGGGGCCAACGTCCTGACTTTC

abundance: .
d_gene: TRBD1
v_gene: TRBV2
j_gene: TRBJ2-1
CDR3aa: CASRDSSYNEQFF
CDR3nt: TGTGCCAGCCGGGACAGTTCCTACAATGAGCAGTTCTTC

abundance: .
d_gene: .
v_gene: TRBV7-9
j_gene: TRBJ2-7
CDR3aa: CASSLDHYEQYF
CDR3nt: TGTGCCAGCAGCTTAGATCACTACGAGCAGTACTTC

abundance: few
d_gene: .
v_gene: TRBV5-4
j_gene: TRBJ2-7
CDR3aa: CASSVKTGDYEQYF
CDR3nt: TGTGCCAGCAGCGTCAAGACAGGAGATTACGAGCAGTACTTC

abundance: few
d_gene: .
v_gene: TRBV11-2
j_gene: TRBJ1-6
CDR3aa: CASSLGQNSPLHF
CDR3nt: TGTGCCAGCAGCTTAGGCCAGAATTCACCCCTCCACTTT

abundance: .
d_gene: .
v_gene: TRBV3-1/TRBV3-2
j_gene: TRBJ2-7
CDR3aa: CASSQGKGKEYF
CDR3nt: TGTGCCAGCAGCCAAGGCAAGGGGAAGGAGTACTTC

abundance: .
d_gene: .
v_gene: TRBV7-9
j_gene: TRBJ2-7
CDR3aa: CASTPSGSSYEQYF
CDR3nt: TGTGCCAGCACCCCTAGTGGGAGCTCCTACGAGCAGTACTTC

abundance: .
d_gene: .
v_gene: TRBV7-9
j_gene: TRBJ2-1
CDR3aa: CASSSIMDSYNEQFF
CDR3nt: TGTGCCAGCAGCTCCATCATGGACAGTTACAATGAGCAGTTCTTC

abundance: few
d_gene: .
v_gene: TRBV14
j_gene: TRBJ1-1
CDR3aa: CASSQVYMTEAFF
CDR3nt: TGTGCCAGCAGCCAAGTGTATATGACTGAAGCTTTCTTT

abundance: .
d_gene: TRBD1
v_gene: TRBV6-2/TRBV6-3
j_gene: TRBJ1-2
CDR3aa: CASSPGQVLRGYTF
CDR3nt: TGTGCCAGCAGTCCCGGACAGGTCCTTCGTGGCTACACCTTC

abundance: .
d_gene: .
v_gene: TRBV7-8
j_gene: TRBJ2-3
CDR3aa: CASSLRGYTDTQYF
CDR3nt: TGTGCCAGCAGCTTACGCGGTTACACAGATACGCAGTATTTT

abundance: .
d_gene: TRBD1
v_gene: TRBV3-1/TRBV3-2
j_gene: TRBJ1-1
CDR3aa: CASSPRDRDRRAFF
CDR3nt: TGTGCCAGCAGCCCCCGGGACAGGGACCGACGGGCTTTCTTT

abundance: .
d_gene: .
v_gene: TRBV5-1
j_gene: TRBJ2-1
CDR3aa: CASSLQQGGYNEQFF
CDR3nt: TGCGCCAGCAGCTTGCAGCAGGGTGGCTACAATGAGCAGTTCTTC

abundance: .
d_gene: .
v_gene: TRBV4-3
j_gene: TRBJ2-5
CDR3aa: CASSETIQETQYF
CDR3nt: TGCGCCAGCAGCGAGACTATCCAAGAGACCCAGTACTTC

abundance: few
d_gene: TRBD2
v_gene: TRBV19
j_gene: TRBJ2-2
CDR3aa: CASSSPSGTNTGELFF
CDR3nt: TGTGCCAGTAGTTCTCCTAGCGGGACAAACACCGGGGAGCTGTTTTTT

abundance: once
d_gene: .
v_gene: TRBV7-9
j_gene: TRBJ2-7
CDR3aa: CASSLSSSYEQYF
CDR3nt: TGTGCCAGCAGCTTGAGTTCCTCCTACGAGCAGTACTTC

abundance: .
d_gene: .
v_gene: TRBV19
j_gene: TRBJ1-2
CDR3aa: CASSRLTDDYGYTF
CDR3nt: TGTGCCAGTAGTAGATTGACAGATGACTATGGCTACACCTTC